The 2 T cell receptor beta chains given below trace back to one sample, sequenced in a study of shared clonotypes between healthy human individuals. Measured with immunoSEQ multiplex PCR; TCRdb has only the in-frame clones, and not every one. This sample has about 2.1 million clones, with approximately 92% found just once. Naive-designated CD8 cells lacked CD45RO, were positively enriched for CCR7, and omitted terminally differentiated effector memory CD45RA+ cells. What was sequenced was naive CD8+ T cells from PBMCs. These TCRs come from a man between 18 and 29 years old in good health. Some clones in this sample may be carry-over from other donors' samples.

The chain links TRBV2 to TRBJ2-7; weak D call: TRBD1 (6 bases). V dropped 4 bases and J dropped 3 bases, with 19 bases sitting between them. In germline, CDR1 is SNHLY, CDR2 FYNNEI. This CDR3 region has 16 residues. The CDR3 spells CASSGVPGAPRYEQYF. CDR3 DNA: TGTGCCAGCAGTGGTGTTCCAGGGGCGCCGCGCTACGAGCAGTACTTC.

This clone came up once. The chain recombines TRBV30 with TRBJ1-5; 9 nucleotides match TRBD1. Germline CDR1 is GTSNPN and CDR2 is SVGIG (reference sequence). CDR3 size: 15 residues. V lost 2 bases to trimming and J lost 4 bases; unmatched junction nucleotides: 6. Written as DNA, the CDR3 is TGTGCCTGGAGTTCCTCCGGGACAGGGAATCAGCCCCAGCATTTT. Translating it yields CAWSSSGTGNQPQHF.